The entry below describes one TCR beta chain. The study recruited healthy Caucasian donors from Russia who were aged about 6 to 95. RNA extraction gave at least 6 micrograms of total RNA per sample. The use of a sample-barcoded 5' primer and a J-beta primer mix characterized a second PCR of about 7 to 12 cycles. One entry per CDR3 protein, called by TCRdb with MiXCR from the 5' RACE reads. The repertoire holds about 1.7 million distinct CDR3 sequences, with about 30% as singletons. This specimen belongs to a study of blood T cells in healthy people across ages. V dropped 3 bases and J dropped 6 bases, with 15 bases sitting between them. CDR1 is SEHNR, CDR2 FQNEAQ, per germline (reference sequence). The CDR3 runs 15 residues.

This TCR came from a woman under 40 in good health. The chain employs TRBV7-9 and TRBJ1-5; D is perhaps TRBD1 (5 bases). Specimen: blood. The CDR3: CASSFSGAGVQPQHF. As DNA, the CDR3 is TGTGCCAGCAGCTTTTCTGGGGCCGGTGTTCAGCCCCAGCATTTT.